Here is one T cell receptor beta chain with its context. This sample was taken from a study of control samples from healthy donors and cancer patients. Data came from immunoSEQ multiplex PCR; TCRdb stores just in-frame clones and leaves some out. Of tens of thousands of clones listed, over 75% are singletons. Germline V gene lookup returns CDR1 ENHRY and CDR2 SYGVKD. V lost 6 bases, J lost 2 bases, and 7 bases lay in between. The CDR3 sequence is 12 residues long. The clonotype comes from a woman between 45 and 60 years old in good health. Sequencing used blood. The chain couples TRBV10-3 to TRBJ2-5; D is undetermined. CDR3 nucleotides: TGTGCCATCAGGGGATATCAAGAGACCCAGTACTTC. The encoded protein is CAIRGYQETQYF.